This paragraph covers one T cell receptor (beta chain) sequence. The target antigen is unknown. The data were taken from a study of graft-versus-host responses after intestinal transplantation. Study overall: Each patient got anti-thymocyte globulin induction, then tacrolimus and steroids for three to four years. Study results and limitations: There was an association between peak levels of circulating GvH clones and early post-transplant HvG declines. Detected in recipient marrow were GvH clones, some of which were first observed in ileum or blood.

The CDR3 is 17 residues long. Germline assignment: CDR1 MNHEY and CDR2 SMNVEV (reference sequence). V was shortened by 5 bases and J by 4 bases, with 21 bases between the two germline ends. Profiling relied on immunoSEQ multiplex PCR, and the TCRdb table lists in-frame clones only, not all of them. The data hold over 75,000 clones, with 92% observed a single time. The V and J genes are TRBV27 and TRBJ1-5; TRBD1 might be the D (5 bases). The receptor's source is a human donor who was the organ donor for an intestinal transplant. This specimen consisted of unstimulated CD8+ T cells sorted from spleen or lymph node cells, obtained before transplant. This CDR3 is CASSQRGIGSGNQPQHF. For the CDR3, the DNA is TGTGCCAGCAGTCAAAGGGGAATTGGCTCTGGGAATCAGCCCCAGCATTTT.